Here is one TCR beta chain with its context. The data derive from a study of blood T cell repertoires in COVID-19. This CDR3 is built from 15 residues. V was clipped by 4 bases and J by 7 bases; unmatched bases: 6. Looked up from germline, CDR1 is SNHLY and CDR2 is FYNNEI. Original handling: Estimated nucleated cell counts came from reference gene primer amplification. Sequenced by immunoSEQ multiplex PCR; TCRdb stores in-frame clones only, minus some. Clone size and the V and J calls come from that table; the DNA yielded D and trimming. The data show approximately 330,000 clones, with roughly 87% seen just once and around 8.9% held by the top ten.

Sample: peripheral blood. The sequence came from a man aged 25 to 45 with COVID-19, enrolled during active disease. The rearrangement links TRBV2 to TRBJ2-7, with 14 bases identical to TRBD2. For the CDR3, the DNA is TGTGCCAGCAGTGCCCCGGGACTAGCGGGAGAAGAGCAGTACTTC. It specifies CASSAPGLAGEEQYF. Variable domain in full (rest from reference TRBV2 and TRBJ2-7): EPEVTQTPSHQVTQMGQEVILRCVPISNHLYFYWYRQILGQKVEFLVSFYNNEISEKSEIFDDQFSVERPDGSNFTLKIRSTKLEDSAMYFCASSAPGLAGEEQYFGPGTRLTVT.